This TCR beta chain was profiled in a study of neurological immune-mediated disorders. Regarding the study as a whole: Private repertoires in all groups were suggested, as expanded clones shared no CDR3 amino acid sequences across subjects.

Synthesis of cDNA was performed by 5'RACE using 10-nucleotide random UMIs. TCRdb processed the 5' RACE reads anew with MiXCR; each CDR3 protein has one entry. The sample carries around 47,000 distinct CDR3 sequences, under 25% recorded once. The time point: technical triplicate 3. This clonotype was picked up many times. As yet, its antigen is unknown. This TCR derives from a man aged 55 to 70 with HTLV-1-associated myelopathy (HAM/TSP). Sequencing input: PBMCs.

The CDR3, as DNA: TGTGCCAGCAGCCCCCGGACAGGAGACACCTACGAGCAGTACTTC. Protein product: CASSPRTGDTYEQYF. The chain has TRBV9 and TRBJ2-7; 7 bases match TRBD1. The germline V gene encodes CDR1 SGDLS and CDR2 YYNGEE. The length of the CDR3 is 15 residues. V trimming: 4 bases; J trimming: 2 bases; junction bases outside the gene matches: 9.